The rows below give T cell receptor beta chains drawn from one sample of a study of response to subunit inactivated influenza vaccine. One entry per CDR3 protein, called by TCRdb with MiXCR from the RT-PCR reads. The table records just under 550,000 distinct CDR3 sequences, roughly 25% of them present only once. The sample was also reused in another study, on T cells expressing NK-cell markers.

The source material was CD4+ T cells sorted from PBMCs, sampled 11 to 12 days after vaccination. Receptors originate from a man aged 50 to 59 who received an inactivated influenza vaccine. The CDR3 runs from the conserved cysteine through the conserved F or W. The D gene is left open where the match is weak. A clone size is listed for some rows: how often the clone was seen (once, few, many), or a class if it is expanded.

J: TRBJ2-1
size: .
V: TRBV28
D: .
CDR3: CASSLLGGRMNEQFF
DNA: TGTGCCAGCAGTTTGTTAGGGGGGAGAATGAATGAGCAGTTCTTC

J: TRBJ1-2
size: few
V: TRBV20-1
D: TRBD1
CDR3: CSARTTGGGYTF
DNA: TGCAGTGCTAGAACGACAGGGGGTGGCTACACCTTC

J: TRBJ2-3
size: few
V: TRBV13
D: TRBD1
CDR3: CASSPQTGGFSDTQYF
DNA: TGTGCCAGCAGCCCACAGACAGGGGGCTTTTCAGATACGCAGTATTTT

J: TRBJ2-2
size: .
V: TRBV12-3/TRBV12-4
D: .
CDR3: CASSFKRTGELFF
DNA: TGTGCCAGCAGTTTTAAGCGCACCGGGGAGCTGTTTTTT

J: TRBJ2-7
size: .
V: TRBV7-2
D: TRBD2
CDR3: CASSGGVAGYEQYF
DNA: TGTGCCAGCAGCGGGGGTGTAGCGGGCTACGAGCAGTACTTC

J: TRBJ1-1
size: .
V: TRBV6-1
D: TRBD1
CDR3: CASSDQGARGRAFF
DNA: TGTGCCAGCAGTGACCAGGGGGCGCGGGGTCGAGCTTTCTTT

J: TRBJ2-1
size: many
V: TRBV20-1
D: .
CDR3: CSATRGGWNEQFF
DNA: TGCAGTGCTACGAGGGGGGGTTGGAATGAGCAGTTCTTC

J: TRBJ1-2
size: many
V: TRBV7-2
D: .
CDR3: CASSRGRWGGYTF
DNA: TGTGCCAGCAGCCGGGGACGTTGGGGTGGCTACACCTTC

J: TRBJ2-7
size: many
V: TRBV12-3/TRBV12-4
D: TRBD2
CDR3: CASSPGGRAYEQYF
DNA: TGTGCCAGCAGCCCCGGCGGGAGGGCCTACGAGCAGTACTTC

J: TRBJ1-4
size: few
V: TRBV5-1
D: .
CDR3: CASSLGPGEKLFF
DNA: TGCGCCAGCAGCTTGGGTCCCGGTGAAAAACTGTTTTTT

J: TRBJ2-5
size: .
V: TRBV18
D: .
CDR3: CASSPQETQDF
DNA: TGTGCCAGCTCACCTCAAGAGACCCAGGACTTC

J: TRBJ1-5
size: .
V: TRBV5-6
D: .
CDR3: CASSLAGSLSNQPQHF
DNA: TGTGCCAGCAGCTTGGCGGGTAGCCTTAGCAATCAGCCCCAGCATTTT

J: TRBJ2-7
size: .
V: TRBV12-3/TRBV12-4
D: .
CDR3: CASSPDHGYYEQYF
DNA: TGTGCCAGCAGTCCGGACCATGGTTACTACGAGCAGTACTTC

J: TRBJ2-7
size: .
V: TRBV20-1
D: TRBD1
CDR3: CSASVDRGPYEQYF
DNA: TGCAGTGCTAGTGTAGACAGGGGGCCCTACGAGCAGTACTTC

J: TRBJ1-2
size: .
V: TRBV10-3
D: TRBD1
CDR3: CAISVRTYRGLNYGYTF
DNA: TGTGCCATCAGTGTACGAACTTACAGGGGTCTTAACTATGGCTACACCTTC

J: TRBJ2-4
size: .
V: TRBV29-1
D: .
CDR3: CSVTQGSAKNIQYF
DNA: TGCAGCGTAACCCAGGGCTCAGCCAAAAACATTCAGTACTTC

J: TRBJ2-4
size: .
V: TRBV25-1
D: TRBD1
CDR3: CASSPWGQGSTKNIQYF
DNA: TGTGCCAGCAGCCCTTGGGGACAGGGGTCCACCAAAAACATTCAGTACTTC

J: TRBJ2-1
size: .
V: TRBV12-3/TRBV12-4
D: TRBD1
CDR3: CASRRPGTGYNEQFF
DNA: TGTGCCAGCAGACGTCCCGGGACAGGGTACAATGAGCAGTTCTTC

J: TRBJ1-2
size: few
V: TRBV10-3
D: .
CDR3: CAISESGLGFNYGYTF
DNA: TGTGCCATCAGTGAGTCCGGTCTCGGCTTCAACTATGGCTACACCTTC

J: TRBJ2-5
size: .
V: TRBV15
D: .
CDR3: CATSSRDSPIGTQYF
DNA: TGTGCCACCAGCAGTCGGGACTCCCCCATTGGGACCCAGTACTTC

J: TRBJ2-2
size: .
V: TRBV29-1
D: TRBD2
CDR3: CSVEELAGVTGELFF
DNA: TGCAGCGTTGAAGAACTAGCGGGAGTCACCGGGGAGCTGTTTTTT

J: TRBJ2-6
size: .
V: TRBV3-1
D: .
CDR3: CASSLMNSGANVLTF
DNA: TGTGCCAGCAGCCTCATGAACTCTGGGGCCAACGTCCTGACTTTC

J: TRBJ1-6
size: few
V: TRBV27
D: .
CDR3: CASSFWGAGSFSPLHF
DNA: TGTGCCAGCAGTTTTTGGGGGGCTGGAAGTTTTTCACCCCTCCACTTT

J: TRBJ2-2
size: .
V: TRBV30
D: TRBD2
CDR3: CAYYTSGATNTGELFF
DNA: TGTGCCTACTACACTAGCGGAGCAACGAACACCGGGGAGCTGTTTTTT

J: TRBJ2-1
size: .
V: TRBV6-2/TRBV6-3
D: TRBD2
CDR3: CASSYLGLAGKEQFF
DNA: TGTGCCAGCAGTTACTTAGGACTAGCGGGAAAGGAGCAGTTCTTC

J: TRBJ2-7
size: .
V: TRBV12-3/TRBV12-4
D: TRBD2
CDR3: CASTLGASGGAIEQYF
DNA: TGTGCCAGCACCTTAGGGGCTAGCGGGGGGGCCATCGAGCAGTACTTC

J: TRBJ2-2
size: .
V: TRBV4-1
D: TRBD2
CDR3: CASGAGVNTGELFF
DNA: TGCGCCAGCGGGGCGGGGGTTAACACCGGGGAGCTGTTTTTT

J: TRBJ2-5
size: once
V: TRBV6-1
D: .
CDR3: CASRTGEQAPSPGETQYF
DNA: TGTGCCAGCAGGACTGGGGAACAAGCACCAAGTCCCGGAGAGACCCAGTACTTC

J: TRBJ2-3
size: few
V: TRBV4-1
D: TRBD1
CDR3: CASSLDHGTVARTDTQYF
DNA: TGCGCCAGCAGCCTAGACCACGGGACAGTGGCCCGCACAGATACGCAGTATTTT

J: TRBJ2-1
size: .
V: TRBV9
D: TRBD1
CDR3: CASSVEGTGVYNEQFF
DNA: TGTGCCAGCAGCGTAGAGGGGACAGGGGTGTACAATGAGCAGTTCTTC

J: TRBJ1-5
size: .
V: TRBV6-1
D: .
CDR3: CASGPGRGVSNQPQHF
DNA: TGTGCCAGCGGGCCGGGGAGGGGAGTGAGCAATCAGCCCCAGCATTTT

J: TRBJ2-4
size: many
V: TRBV6-2/TRBV6-3
D: TRBD2
CDR3: CASSYSGGFIQYF
DNA: TGTGCCAGCAGTTACTCGGGGGGGTTCATTCAGTACTTC

J: TRBJ2-1
size: few
V: TRBV7-2
D: .
CDR3: CASVFRGWDNEQFF
DNA: TGTGCCAGCGTTTTCAGAGGCTGGGACAATGAGCAGTTCTTC